Sequencing of this T cell receptor beta chain was carried out in a study of blood T cell repertoires in COVID-19. Sequenced by immunoSEQ multiplex PCR; TCRdb stores in-frame clones only, minus some. The sample lists hundreds of thousands of clones, 83% seen once, with roughly 2.7% in the top ten. This CDR3 contains 13 residues. Germline V gene data show CDR1 as GTSNPN and CDR2 as SVGIG (reference sequence). The V end was cut by 4 bases, the J end by 2 bases, with 11 bases between. V is TRBV30 and J is TRBJ1-2, with TRBD1 as a possible D gene (6 bases). The receptor was derived from a woman in her thirties or forties with active or convalescent COVID-19. The sequencing input was peripheral blood. The CDR3 protein is CAWNRVSNYGYTF. In DNA, the CDR3 is TGTGCCTGGAACAGGGTCTCGAACTATGGCTACACCTTC.